What follows are 27 T cell receptor beta chains derived from one specimen sequenced in a study of Tregs in tolerant kidney transplant recipients. Sequencing was performed with immunoSEQ multiplex PCR; in TCRdb, only in-frame clones are kept and a portion is missing. The profile shows 90,000 to 120,000 clones, 90% of them singletons. Sequencing used CD4+ T cells from blood, obtained before the transplant. The origin of the receptors is a human donor who received a combined kidney and bone marrow transplant.

The V call is TRBV5-1, the J call TRBJ2-6; D unresolved. V shed 0 bases and J shed 2 bases, with 9 bases lying between them. Germline V CDR1 and CDR2: SGHRS, YFSETQ. The CDR3 covers 16 residues. In nucleotides, the CDR3 is TGCGCCAGCAGCTTGGATCTCGTCCCTGGGGCCAACGTCCTGACTTTC. Translation gives CASSLDLVPGANVLTF.

This clone came up a few times. The chain links TRBV2 to TRBJ2-2, with D tentatively TRBD1 (5 bases). This CDR3 has 15 amino acids. Germline V gene lookup returns CDR1 SNHLY and CDR2 FYNNEI. Between the trimmed V and J ends, which lost 0 bases and 6 bases, there was a span of 11 bases. Written as DNA, the CDR3 is TGTGCCAGCAGTGAAGCGGGGCGGAGAGCCGGGGAGCTGTTTTTT. Translation gives CASSEAGRRAGELFF.

The chain carries TRBV5-5 and TRBJ2-3; unclear D gene. V lost 1 base, J lost 5 bases, and 5 bases lay in between. This CDR3 comprises 12 residues. Germline V gives CDR1 SGHKS, CDR2 YYEKEE (reference sequence). This CDR3 reads CASSLPGDTQYF. DNA for the CDR3: TGTGCCAGCAGCTTGCCGGGAGATACGCAGTATTTT.

This chain links TRBV9 with TRBJ1-2; D is uncertain. Per the germline V gene, CDR1 is SGDLS and CDR2 is YYNGEE. The V end was cut by 0 bases, the J end by 4 bases, with 13 bases between. This CDR3 spans 15 amino acids. CDR3 region: CASSVATGEFYGYTF. CDR3 bases: TGTGCCAGCAGCGTAGCTACCGGGGAGTTCTATGGCTACACCTTC.

The chain is built from TRBV6-1 and TRBJ1-6, with 9 bases fitting TRBD1. The V gene end was trimmed by 6 bases and the J gene end by 9 bases; junction bases not matched to a gene: 3. The CDR3 contains 13 residues. Germline CDR1 is MNHNS and CDR2 is SASEGT. The CDR3 sequence: CASSLTGGSPLHF. In DNA, the CDR3 is TGTGCCAGCAGCCTGACAGGGGGTTCACCCCTCCACTTT.

This chain connects TRBV28 to TRBJ1-2; TRBD1 is a possible D gene (6 bases). Between the trimmed V and J ends, which lost 0 bases and 7 bases, there was a span of 21 bases. The CDR3 extends over 17 amino acids. The V gene's germline CDR1 is MDHEN and CDR2 SYDVKM. The CDR3 DNA sequence: TGTGCCAGCAGTTTATGGCACACAGGGTCCTCCGTGGGTGGCTACACCTTC. Protein sequence: CASSLWHTGSSVGGYTF.

The chain joins TRBV28 to TRBJ1-5; no firm D call. CDR3 size: 15 residues. From germline, CDR1 is MDHEN and CDR2 SYDVKM. With 5 bases removed from V and 5 bases from J, the gap between germline ends came to 16 bases. The CDR3 reads CASSLEGGHHQPQHF. In DNA, the CDR3 is TGTGCCAGCAGTCTCGAGGGCGGGCACCATCAGCCCCAGCATTTT.

The chain joins TRBV11-2 to TRBJ2-3; 9 nucleotides agree with TRBD2. The CDR3 sequence is 15 residues long. Per germline, CDR1 SGHAT and CDR2 FQNNGV. After removal of 10 bases from V and 3 bases from J, the junction contained 11 bases not matched to a gene. The CDR3 protein is CATDAGGAGTDTQYF. The CDR3 DNA reads as TGTGCCACCGATGCGGGGGGGGCCGGGACAGATACGCAGTATTTT.

This chain links TRBV27 with TRBJ2-5, with D unclear. The CDR3 runs to 13 residues. V was pared by 4 bases and J by 3 bases, with 9 bases between. Germline V gene data show CDR1 as MNHEY and CDR2 as SMNVEV (reference sequence). This CDR3 is CASSWSGKETQYF. The CDR3 DNA follows: TGTGCCAGCAGTTGGTCAGGAAAAGAGACCCAGTACTTC.

The chain employs TRBV29-1 and TRBJ1-2, with 7 bases aligning to TRBD1. Germline V gives CDR1 SQVTM, CDR2 ANQGSEA. The J segment lost 3 bases and the V segment lost 8 bases, leaving 6 bases of the junction unmatched. This CDR3 is built from 12 residues. DNA of the CDR3: TGCAGCACTCGACAGGGAGACTATGGCTACACCTTC. Amino acids: CSTRQGDYGYTF.

A single count supports this clone. The chain uses TRBV18 and TRBJ1-5; no reliable D call. Trimming removed 6 bases from V and 6 bases from J, with 18 bases in between. Germline CDR1 reads KGHSH; CDR2 reads LQKENI. This CDR3 is built from 15 residues. CDR3 amino acids: CASSPGTGLGQPQHF. Written as DNA, the CDR3 is TGTGCCAGCTCCCCCGGTACGGGGTTGGGTCAGCCCCAGCATTTT.

The chain carries TRBV7-2 and TRBJ2-1; TRBD2 is a possible D gene (7 bases). The CDR3 has 14 residues. The V gene's germline CDR1 is SGHTA and CDR2 FQGNSA. The V end lost 0 bases, the J end lost 9 bases, and 12 bases lay between the germline ends. The CDR3 DNA is TGTGCCAGCAGCTTAGCGGGGGGGCAGGTTGAGCAGTTCTTC. It yields the protein CASSLAGGQVEQFF.

The V and J genes are TRBV5-4 and TRBJ2-1; D is unresolved. Germline lookup yields CDR1 SGHNT and CDR2 YYREEE (reference sequence). This CDR3 spans 12 amino acids. Trimming removed 4 bases from V and 10 bases from J, with 12 bases in between. The CDR3 sequence: CASSSTPKEQFF. The CDR3, as DNA: TGTGCCAGCAGCAGCACTCCTAAGGAGCAGTTCTTC.

The chain couples TRBV29-1 to TRBJ2-5; 7 nucleotides line up with TRBD1. The CDR3 has 11 residues. The germline V gene encodes CDR1 SQVTM and CDR2 ANQGSEA. The junction had 5 bases not matched to a gene; V was cut back by 7 bases and J by 6 bases. In DNA, the CDR3 is TGCAGCGGACACAGGGGTCAGACCCAGTACTTC. Translation gives CSGHRGQTQYF.

The V call is TRBV9, the J call TRBJ2-7; 9 positions agree with TRBD2. CDR3 length: 14 amino acids. J lost 3 bases, V lost 4 bases, and 5 bases had no gene match. The germline CDR1 and CDR2 sequences are SGDLS and YYNGEE. The CDR3, as DNA: TGTGCCAGCAGCCCCCGGACTAGCGACTACGAGCAGTACTTC. It is translated as CASSPRTSDYEQYF.

The chain carries TRBV15 and TRBJ2-5, with 9 bases that match TRBD2. Germline V gene sequence: CDR1 LNHNV, CDR2 YYDKDF (reference sequence). V lost 3 bases and J lost 1; bases outside the gene matches: 12. CDR3 size: 18 residues. The CDR3 sequence is CATSSDEAGGSFQETQYF. Written as DNA, the CDR3 is TGTGCCACCAGCAGTGATGAAGCGGGGGGATCTTTCCAAGAGACCCAGTACTTC.

The CDR3 nucleotides are TGCGCCAGCAGCTTGTTGGTGTCTAACGCGAACACCGGGGAGCTGTTTTTT. Protein product: CASSLLVSNANTGELFF. V and J are TRBV5-1 and TRBJ2-2; D gene unclear. V was clipped by 1 base and J by 0 bases, with 13 bases between them. The CDR3 runs 17 residues. Germline-derived CDR1 and CDR2 are SGHRS and YFSETQ.

This rearrangement joins TRBV2 to TRBJ1-2; D might be TRBD1 (6 bases). With 4 bases removed from V and 8 bases from J, the gap between germline ends came to 17 bases. Germline CDR1 SNHLY, CDR2 FYNNEI. The CDR3 consists of 14 residues. In DNA, the CDR3 is TGTGCCAGCAGTGGATCGATACAGGGAATAGGCTACACCTTC. Its translation is CASSGSIQGIGYTF. Drawing the rest from reference TRBV2 and TRBJ1-2, the complete variable domain is EPEVTQTPSHQVTQMGQEVILRCVPISNHLYFYWYRQILGQKVEFLVSFYNNEISEKSEIFDDQFSVERPDGSNFTLKIRSTKLEDSAMYFCASSGSIQGIGYTFGSGTRLTVV.

This chain uses TRBV19 with TRBJ2-7, with 8 bases matching TRBD1. Per the germline V gene, CDR1 is LNHDA and CDR2 is SQIVND (reference sequence). With 6 bases clipped from V and 0 bases from J, the junction kept 4 bases outside the gene matches. The CDR3 consists of 14 residues. CDR3 nucleotides: TGTGCCAGTAGCACCGGACAGGGCTCCTACGAGCAGTACTTC. It yields the protein CASSTGQGSYEQYF. Full variable domain (outside the CDR3, taken from reference TRBV19 and TRBJ2-7): DGGITQSPKYLFRKEGQNVTLSCEQNLNHDAMYWYRQDPGQGLRLIYYSQIVNDFQKGDIAEGYSVSREKKESFPLTVTSAQKNPTAFYLCASSTGQGSYEQYFGPGTRLTVT.

The CDR3 is CASRKATSGSYEQYF. CDR3 nucleotides: TGCGCCAGCAGGAAGGCGACTAGCGGATCCTACGAGCAGTACTTC. The V and J genes are TRBV5-1 and TRBJ2-7; 9 bases are a match to TRBD2. Germline CDR1 is SGHRS and CDR2 is YFSETQ. This CDR3 has 15 amino acids. J was trimmed by 1 base and V by 5 bases; bases with no gene match: 7.

The chain couples TRBV19 to TRBJ2-1, with TRBD1 as a possible D gene (6 bases). CDR1 LNHDA and CDR2 SQIVND come from the germline V gene (reference sequence). This CDR3 is built from 15 residues. Trimming took 5 bases from V and 4 from J, leaving 15 bases between them. CDR3: CASSPDRSYYNEQFF. The DNA for the CDR3 is TGTGCCAGTAGTCCCGACAGGTCCTATTACAATGAGCAGTTCTTC.

This clone was found a few times. This rearrangement joins TRBV7-9 to TRBJ2-7; 9 nucleotides line up with TRBD2. CDR3 length: 14 amino acids. CDR1 SEHNR and CDR2 FQNEAQ come from the germline V gene (reference sequence). The V gene end was trimmed by 3 bases and the J gene end by 2 bases; junction bases not matched to a gene: 2. CDR3 region: CASSLAGGPYEQYF. The CDR3, as DNA: TGTGCCAGCAGCTTGGCGGGAGGGCCCTACGAGCAGTACTTC. The entire variable domain, with the rest obtained from reference TRBV7-9 and TRBJ2-7, is as follows: DTGVSQNPRHKITKRGQNVTFRCDPISEHNRLYWYRQTLGQGPEFLTYFQNEAQLEKSRLLSDRFSAERPKGSFSTLEIQRTEQGDSAMYLCASSLAGGPYEQYFGPGTRLTVT.

This clone was seen once. The chain has TRBV5-1 and TRBJ2-4, with a weak D call TRBD1 (5 bases). Germline V gene data show CDR1 as SGHRS and CDR2 as YFSETQ. The CDR3 has 15 amino acids. Trimming left V 1 base short and J 2 bases short, with 10 bases between. DNA of the CDR3: TGCGCCAGCAGCTTGACAGGCGGATCCAAAAACATTCAGTACTTC. Its translation: CASSLTGGSKNIQYF.

This clone has a single count. The chain carries TRBV7-2 and TRBJ2-3, with 7 bases fitting TRBD2. The V gene end was trimmed by 2 bases and the J gene end by 4 bases; junction bases not matched to a gene: 18. This CDR3 is 19 amino acids long. Germline CDR1 reads SGHTA; CDR2 reads FQGNSA. Written as DNA, the CDR3 is TGTGCCAGCAGCTTAAAGAGTTATTCAACCGGGGGGTCTTCAGATACGCAGTATTTT. Its translation is CASSLKSYSTGGSSDTQYF.

The V and J genes are TRBV5-4 and TRBJ2-3; 10 bases agree with TRBD2. Per the germline V gene, CDR1 is SGHNT and CDR2 is YYREEE (reference sequence). The CDR3 loop spans 19 amino acids. Losses at the gene ends were 0 bases for V and 2 bases for J; bases not matched to a gene: 12. In DNA form, the CDR3 reads TGTGCCAGCAGCTTGGAGTGGGGACTAGCGAGGGAAACCACAGATACGCAGTATTTT. Encoded protein: CASSLEWGLARETTDTQYF.

The rearrangement joins TRBV6-5 to TRBJ1-2; no clear D gene. The CDR3 spans 15 residues. Trimming pared 5 bases from V and 4 bases from J, leaving 17 bases between. Looked up from germline, CDR1 is MNHEY and CDR2 is SVGAGI. CDR3 loop: CASSPSLVGGYGYTF. CDR3 sequence (DNA): TGTGCCAGCAGTCCCTCTTTGGTCGGCGGCTATGGCTACACCTTC.

The V and J genes are TRBV5-4 and TRBJ2-7; the D gene is possibly TRBD2 (5 bases). This CDR3 spans 14 amino acids. V was clipped by 2 bases and J by 4 bases, with 13 bases between them. Germline CDR1 is SGHNT and CDR2 is YYREEE (reference sequence). In DNA, the CDR3 is TGTGCCAGCAGCTTTCCGGGGAACCTGTACGAGCAGTACTTC. Its protein product is CASSFPGNLYEQYF.